This T cell receptor beta chain was sequenced for a study of T-cell memory formation after mild COVID-19. About the research overall: TCR clusters were mostly confined to one donor each. Study-level points and caveats: Mainly CM and EM harbored the contracting CD4+ clones; mainly EMRA harbored the CD8+ ones.

Via MiXCR, TCRdb re-called the 5' RACE reads, giving one row per CDR3 protein. The repertoire consists of under 300,000 distinct CDR3 sequences, with approximately 9% occurring once and the leading ten covering around 20%. The CDR3 runs to 12 residues. Trimming left V 8 bases short and J 5 bases short, with 12 bases between. As to this clonotype: The antigen is unknown.

The sequenced sample consisted of PBMCs or a T cell subset sorted from them (not recorded which). This rearrangement joins TRBV12-3 or TRBV12-4 to TRBJ1-2; D gene unclear. The TCR comes from a man aged 18-30 years who had mild COVID-19 (a few samples of this study predate the infection). Cell type and time point are not known. The CDR3 DNA is TGTGCCAGCTCCCGGGAGTTATATGGCTACACCTTC. Amino acid sequence: CASSRELYGYTF.